This entry describes one T cell receptor beta chain. This record comes from a study of blood T cell repertoires in COVID-19. As for the study in general: Whether acute or convalescent, the COVID-19 samples came from the United States, Italy and Spain. PBMCs, B-cell-depleted T cells, or T cells provided the cDNA or gDNA that made up the material.

How the authors handled the data: By means of reference gene primer amplification, nucleated cell counts were estimated. Sequenced by immunoSEQ multiplex PCR; TCRdb stores in-frame clones only, minus some. That table furnishes V, J and clone size, whereas the DNA furnished D and trimming. The sample has fewer than 250,000 clones; 82% are singletons. Germline CDR1 MNHEY, CDR2 SVGAGI. The CDR3 is 15 residues long. The ends lost 5 bases at V and 0 bases at J; junction bases unmatched: 4. Seattle participants joined during active infection and were tracked over time. The origin of this receptor is an older woman with COVID-19, enrolled during active disease. The sample comprised peripheral blood. The chain couples TRBV6-5 to TRBJ1-5, with TRBD1 matching 7 bases. CDR3 residues: CASSPTGFSNQPQHF. In nucleotides, the CDR3 is TGTGCCAGCAGTCCGACAGGGTTTAGCAATCAGCCCCAGCATTTT.